One and the same sample provided the 13 T cell receptor beta chains below, sequenced in a study of long-term antiretroviral therapy in people with HIV. They ran version v3.0 of the immunoSEQ assay at survey level. Method: immunoSEQ multiplex PCR; TCRdb's copy keeps in-frame clones and lacks some. The sample has 30,000 to 40,000 clones, around 97% seen once; the top ten hold 2.5% to 3%. The sequenced sample was unsorted PBMCs, obtained 6.9 years after starting antiretroviral therapy. The receptors here all came from a man aged 25-40 years with HIV.

The rearrangement joins TRBV6-5 to TRBJ2-6, with D maybe TRBD2 (5 bases). Per germline, CDR1 MNHEY and CDR2 SVGAGI. The CDR3 totals 15 residues. Deletions cut 2 bases from V and 0 bases from J, with 5 bases between. The CDR3 nucleotides read TGTGCCAGCAGTTACGGGAGCTCTGGGGCCAACGTCCTGACTTTC. Translated, it gives CASSYGSSGANVLTF.

This clone has just a few counts. V is TRBV2 and J is TRBJ1-5; D remains ambiguous. V lost 3 bases and J lost 0, with 12 bases in between. The CDR3 runs 16 residues. From germline, CDR1 is SNHLY and CDR2 FYNNEI. The CDR3 DNA sequence: TGTGCCAGCAGTGATAGGGAAGGATATAGCAATCAGCCCCAGCATTTT. This sequence encodes CASSDREGYSNQPQHF.

This clone showed up just once. The chain has TRBV7-6 and TRBJ2-5; 9 bases are a match to TRBD2. This CDR3 contains 14 residues. Looked up from germline, CDR1 is SGHVS and CDR2 is FNYEAQ. With 3 bases clipped from V and 5 bases from J, the junction kept 4 bases outside the gene matches. CDR3 amino acids: CASSFSGGGETQYF. The CDR3 DNA follows: TGTGCCAGCAGCTTTAGCGGGGGAGGGGAGACCCAGTACTTC.

The genes are TRBV19 and TRBJ1-1, with D possibly being TRBD1 (6 bases). Trimming cost V 4 bases and J 1 base, with 10 bases left between them. The CDR3 consists of 14 residues. Germline assignment: CDR1 LNHDA and CDR2 SQIVND (reference sequence). The CDR3 sequence: CASSNRDTNTEAFF. The CDR3, as DNA: TGTGCCAGTAGTAATCGGGACACGAACACTGAAGCTTTCTTT.

V usage is TRBV5-1 and J usage is TRBJ2-3; unclear D gene. With 0 bases removed from V and 6 bases from J, the gap between germline ends came to 8 bases. Germline V gene lookup returns CDR1 SGHRS and CDR2 YFSETQ. The CDR3 extends over 13 amino acids. The CDR3 DNA sequence: TGCGCCAGCAGCTTGGCGCTAGTGGATACGCAGTATTTT. Translating gives CASSLALVDTQYF.

This chain connects TRBV2 to TRBJ2-2; tentative D call: TRBD1 (5 bases). Per the germline V gene, CDR1 is SNHLY and CDR2 is FYNNEI. The CDR3 loop spans 14 amino acids. V lost 7 bases to trimming and J lost 4 bases, with 13 bases between them. The CDR3 DNA follows: TGTGCCAGCACGAACGTAAGGGGCACCGGGGAGCTGTTTTTT. Translation: CASTNVRGTGELFF.

This sequence joins TRBV7-9 and TRBJ2-5; possible D gene TRBD2, 5 bases. The CDR3 is 13 residues long. CDR1 and CDR2 from the germline V gene are SEHNR and FQNEAQ (reference sequence). V was shortened by 3 bases and J by 5 bases, with 10 bases between the two germline ends. CDR3 sequence reads: CASSFGGSETQYF. CDR3 nucleotide sequence: TGTGCCAGCAGCTTTGGAGGATCGGAGACCCAGTACTTC.

The genes are TRBV6-6 and TRBJ2-1; a possible D gene is TRBD1 (5 bases). V was shortened by 2 bases and J by 7 bases, with 6 bases between the two germline ends. The V gene's germline CDR1 is MNHNY and CDR2 SVGAGI (reference sequence). This CDR3 region has 12 residues. The CDR3 reads CASSYGANEQFF. DNA for the CDR3: TGTGCCAGCAGTTACGGGGCGAATGAGCAGTTCTTC.

The V and J genes are TRBV13 and TRBJ1-6; D is unresolved. The CDR3 has 14 amino acids. V was pared by 6 bases and J by 9 bases, with 15 bases between. The germline V gene encodes CDR1 PRHDT and CDR2 FYEKMQ (reference sequence). The CDR3 sequence is CASSRTKGSSPLHF. The CDR3 DNA is TGTGCCAGCAGTAGAACGAAAGGGAGTTCACCCCTCCACTTT.

The rearrangement links TRBV27 to TRBJ1-5; D might be TRBD1 (6 bases). CDR1 MNHEY and CDR2 SMNVEV come from the germline V gene (reference sequence). This CDR3 is built from 13 residues. Trimming shortened V by 3 bases and J by 9 bases, and 12 bases separated the two germline ends. As DNA, the CDR3 is TGTGCCAGCAGTTTGGGGGCCCTAGGGCCCCAGCATTTT. This encodes CASSLGALGPQHF.

V and J are TRBV29-1 and TRBJ2-1; 11 nucleotides agree with TRBD2. Germline-derived CDR1 and CDR2 are SQVTM and ANQGSEA. The junction had 3 bases not matched to a gene; V was cut back by 3 bases and J by 2 bases. The CDR3 runs 15 residues. The CDR3 reads CSVEGTSGTYNEQFF. The CDR3 DNA reads TGCAGCGTTGAGGGGACTAGCGGAACCTACAATGAGCAGTTCTTC.

V is TRBV20-1 and J is TRBJ1-2, with a tentative D call TRBD1 (5 bases). The ends were cut back, 6 bases at V and 3 bases at J, with 8 bases in the middle. This CDR3 comprises 11 residues. Germline V gene sequence: CDR1 DFQATT, CDR2 SNEGSKA (reference sequence). Here the CDR3 DNA reads TGCAGTGCCGGGACTGACTATGGCTACACCTTC. The encoded protein is CSAGTDYGYTF.

In regard to this clone: Without the conserved terminal phenylalanine or tryptophan, this CDR3 likely stems from a read error. The limits of the CDR3 on the DNA are not certain, so only TCRdb's listed CDR3 is given. The V call is TRBV12-1, the J call TRBJ1-1; the table assigns TRBD1, which was not confirmed against the DNA. TRBV12-1 is tagged as a pseudogene. Both ends counted, the CDR3 spans 12 residues. The CDR3 loop reads CASSFKDRELPV.